The 23 T cell receptor beta chains below all came from one sample that was sequenced in a study of cytomegalovirus exposure and HLA in healthy donors (dated by TCRdb to 2016 to 2017). The library was produced with the immunoSEQ multiplex PCR assay. For the multiplex PCR, a mixture combining 60 forward primers for TCR Vbeta segments and 13 reverse primers for TCR Jbeta segments was used. As stored in TCRdb, this immuneACCESS dataset retains in-frame rearrangements with V and J assigned. A fraction of the clones does not appear; measured against another copy, unresolved V genes explain less than half of the discrepancy, and the remainder lacks a known reason. Within this sample are some 140,000 clones, with about four fifths of them counted one time only. The biggest ten clones account for 2.8% of the sample. Sequencing input: PBMCs. These receptors were collected from a man in his late teens or twenties in good health and CMV-seronegative.

The genes are TRBV7-2 and TRBJ1-1; possibly TRBD1 for D (6 bases). V was cut by 5 bases and J by 1 base, with 8 bases left in between. Germline-derived CDR1 and CDR2 are SGHTA and FQGNSA. This CDR3 region has 13 residues. The CDR3 is CASSLDRNTEAFF. CDR3 nucleotides: TGTGCCAGCAGCCTGGACAGGAACACTGAAGCTTTCTTT.

CDR3: CASSPTGGGNQPQHF. CDR3 sequence (DNA): TGTGCCAGCAGTCCGACAGGGGGCGGCAATCAGCCCCAGCATTTT. The chain combines TRBV6-5 with TRBJ1-5, with 10 bases that match TRBD1. This CDR3 region has 15 residues. CDR1 and CDR2 from the germline V gene are MNHEY and SVGAGI. The V gene end was trimmed by 5 bases and the J gene end by 2 bases; junction bases not matched to a gene: 3.

The rearrangement joins TRBV19 to TRBJ2-5; D not certain. This CDR3 spans 14 amino acids. Trimming pared 6 bases from V and 2 bases from J, leaving 13 bases between. Germline values: CDR1 LNHDA, CDR2 SQIVND (reference sequence). CDR3 residues: CASREVSWQETQYF. Here the CDR3 DNA reads TGTGCCAGTAGAGAGGTCTCTTGGCAAGAGACCCAGTACTTC.

The chain couples TRBV7-6 to TRBJ2-3; TRBD2 agrees at 8 bases. The CDR3 covers 16 residues. CDR1 and CDR2 (germline): SGHVS, FNYEAQ. Trimming took 2 bases from V and 6 from J; bases not matched to a gene: 10. The CDR3 sequence: CASSLMPGGQVDTQYF. The CDR3 nucleotides are TGTGCCAGCAGCTTAATGCCGGGGGGGCAGGTCGATACGCAGTATTTT.

The V gene is TRBV6-5, the J gene TRBJ1-2; TRBD1 matches at 8 bases. This CDR3 has 13 residues. Germline assignment: CDR1 MNHEY and CDR2 SVGAGI. J was trimmed by 6 bases and V by 7 bases; bases with no gene match: 7. The CDR3 DNA reads as TGTGCCAGCATGGGCAGGGGGCTCGATGGCTACACCTTC. It codes for CASMGRGLDGYTF.

This clone has a handful of counts. The chain is built from TRBV29-1 and TRBJ2-5; TRBD1 is a possible D gene (5 bases). Germline CDR1 SQVTM, CDR2 ANQGSEA. This CDR3 region has 15 residues. Trimming left V 3 bases short and J 4 bases short, with 18 bases between. This CDR3 is CSVDLHARVGETQYF. The CDR3 DNA sequence: TGCAGCGTTGACCTCCACGCCAGGGTAGGAGAGACCCAGTACTTC.

Points on this clone: The sample has other DNA sequences that encode this CDR3 too. J is TRBJ2-7 and V is TRBV21-1; the table's D call TRBD2 went unverified against the DNA. TRBV21-1 is flagged as a pseudogene. The CDR3 sequence is 12 residues long. The CDR3 DNA reads as TGTGCCAGCAGCCCGGGAGGGGACGAGCAGTACGTC. Amino acids: CASSPGGDEQYV.

The CDR3 sequence: CSVLRGLHEQFF. In nucleotides, the CDR3 is TGCAGCGTTCTAAGGGGACTCCATGAGCAGTTCTTC. The chain links TRBV29-1 to TRBJ2-1; D is possibly TRBD2 (6 bases). V lost 5 bases, J lost 8 bases, and 13 bases lay in between. The V gene's germline CDR1 is SQVTM and CDR2 ANQGSEA. The CDR3 is 12 residues long.

The V and J genes are TRBV6-1 and TRBJ1-1; 10 bases are a match to TRBD1. This CDR3 comprises 13 residues. Germline assignment: CDR1 MNHNS and CDR2 SASEGT. The V and J ends lost 6 bases and 7 bases, in that order; junction bases with no gene match: 5. CDR3 nucleotides: TGTGCCAGCAGCCGGGACAGGGGTGGTGAAGCTTTCTTT. Residues: CASSRDRGGEAFF.

This sequence joins TRBV5-1 and TRBJ1-4; TRBD1 matches at 10 bases. CDR1 SGHRS and CDR2 YFSETQ come from the germline V gene. V trimming: 4 bases; J trimming: 7 bases; junction bases outside the gene matches: 7. The CDR3 has 15 residues. CDR3 amino acids: CASSAPGTGAEKLFF. CDR3 bases: TGCGCCAGCAGCGCCCCCGGGACAGGGGCTGAAAAACTGTTTTTT.

This clone turned up a few times. V and J are TRBV28 and TRBJ1-5; tentative D call: TRBD1 (5 bases). The CDR3 is 12 residues long. V shed 7 bases and J shed 6 bases, with 10 bases lying between them. In germline, CDR1 is MDHEN, CDR2 SYDVKM. The CDR3 sequence: CASTLRGQPQHF. The CDR3 DNA reads TGTGCCAGCACCCTAAGGGGTCAGCCCCAGCATTTT.

The chain carries TRBV19 and TRBJ2-5; D is ambiguous. Gene TRBJ2-7 matches the end of the DNA better, so the J call may be wrong. The germline V gene has CDR1 LNHDA and CDR2 SQIVND (reference sequence). This CDR3 comprises 13 residues. Here the CDR3 reads CASSLRLVYEQYF. DNA for the CDR3: TGTGCCAGTAGTCTCCGTCTGGTCTACGAGCAGTACTTC.

This clone was recorded a few times. The rearrangement links TRBV25-1 to TRBJ1-1, with 8 bases aligning to TRBD1. Germline trimming cut 3 bases from V and 5 bases from J; bases unmatched to any gene: 11. The CDR3 spans 16 residues. Germline CDR1 is MGHDK and CDR2 is SYGVNS. The CDR3 sequence is CASSDSWTGRTTEAFF. CDR3 in DNA: TGTGCCAGCAGTGACTCTTGGACAGGGAGAACAACTGAAGCTTTCTTT. The full variable domain, completed using reference TRBV25-1 and TRBJ1-1, is EADIYQTPRYLVIGTGKKITLECSQTMGHDKMYWYQQDPGMELHLIHYSYGVNSTEKGDLSSESTVSRIRTEHFPLTLESARPSHTSQYLCASSDSWTGRTTEAFFGQGTRLTVV.

This clone was counted a few times. The chain employs TRBV6-1 and TRBJ2-5; the D gene is possibly TRBD1 (5 bases). V was pared by 3 bases and J by 5 bases, with 7 bases between. This CDR3 has 12 amino acids. CDR1 MNHNS and CDR2 SASEGT come from the germline V gene. The CDR3 protein is CASSDRVETQYF. DNA for the CDR3: TGTGCCAGCAGTGACAGGGTGGAGACCCAGTACTTC.

This rearrangement joins TRBV9 to TRBJ2-7; tentative D call: TRBD1 (6 bases). The CDR3 is 14 residues long. Trimming cost V 4 bases and J 5 bases, with 16 bases left between them. The germline CDR1 and CDR2 sequences are SGDLS and YYNGEE. The CDR3 DNA follows: TGTGCCAGCAGCATCGCAGGGGTCGGGAACGAGCAGTACTTC. Its protein is CASSIAGVGNEQYF.

The rearrangement links TRBV28 to TRBJ2-2; 9 bases line up with TRBD2. The length of the CDR3 is 16 residues. Trimming at V came to 4 bases and at J to 6 bases, leaving 9 bases not matched to a gene. Germline V CDR1 and CDR2: MDHEN, SYDVKM. This CDR3 is CASSSYWRGGSGELFF. Here the CDR3 DNA reads TGTGCCAGCAGTTCGTACTGGCGGGGGGGATCCGGGGAGCTGTTTTTT.

This chain joins TRBV28 and TRBJ1-5, with a weak D call TRBD1 (5 bases). The ends were cut back, 2 bases at V and 5 bases at J, with 13 bases in the middle. In germline, CDR1 is MDHEN, CDR2 SYDVKM. This CDR3 has 15 residues. This chain's CDR3 is CASSLLRAKDQPQHF. CDR3 nucleotide sequence: TGTGCCAGCAGTTTACTCAGGGCAAAAGATCAGCCCCAGCATTTT.

The chain links TRBV7-9 to TRBJ2-1; D gene unclear. V lost 3 bases to trimming and J lost 8 bases, with 8 bases between them. This CDR3 has 12 amino acids. Germline V lookup: CDR1 SEHNR, CDR2 FQNEAQ (reference sequence). The DNA for the CDR3 is TGTGCCAGCAGCTTTCACAGCTATGAGCAGTTCTTC. As protein: CASSFHSYEQFF.

This clone was counted only a few times. The chain has TRBV6-1 and TRBJ1-6; D not resolved. The CDR3 sequence is 16 residues long. The V end was cut by 1 base, the J end by 13 bases, with 20 bases between. From germline, CDR1 is MNHNS and CDR2 SASEGT. The CDR3 DNA reads as TGTGCCAGCAGTGAAGGCCCCGGTAAAGCGTATTTGCCCCTCCACTTT. Protein product: CASSEGPGKAYLPLHF.

This chain joins TRBV6-1 and TRBJ1-2, with TRBD1 identical over 10 bases. Trimming took 4 bases from V and 3 from J; bases not matched to a gene: 11. The CDR3 is 17 residues long. Per the germline V gene, CDR1 is MNHNS and CDR2 is SASEGT. The CDR3 DNA is TGTGCCAGCAGTGTCCCGGGACAGGGGCTTCTGGACTATGGCTACACCTTC. It specifies CASSVPGQGLLDYGYTF.

V gene TRBV6-6 combines with J gene TRBJ2-3; 8 bases match TRBD2. CDR3 length: 16 residues. The germline gives CDR1 MNHNY, CDR2 SVGAGI (reference sequence). Trimming removed 4 bases from V and 1 base from J; junction bases left unmatched: 7. CDR3 coding DNA: TGTGCCAGCAGTTCTGAAGCGGGGGAGCGCACAGATACGCAGTATTTT. Translation: CASSSEAGERTDTQYF.

This clone came up once. The chain uses TRBV7-7 and TRBJ1-3; no clear D gene. Trimming took off 4 bases at V and 3 bases at J, with 7 bases between the two ends. This CDR3 is built from 13 residues. Germline V gene data show CDR1 as SSHAT and CDR2 as FNYEAQ (reference sequence). In DNA, the CDR3 is TGTGCCAGCAGCTCCGCGAATGGAAACACCATATATTTT. This encodes CASSSANGNTIYF.

J is TRBJ1-5 and V is TRBV15, with a weak D call TRBD1 (6 bases). Germline V gene data show CDR1 as LNHNV and CDR2 as YYDKDF (reference sequence). The CDR3 totals 19 residues. Between the trimmed V and J ends, which lost 3 bases and 7 bases, there was a span of 28 bases. The chain's CDR3 is CATSRGGAGVLNWGQPQHF. The CDR3 region has the DNA TGTGCCACCAGCAGGGGGGGGGCAGGGGTTTTGAACTGGGGACAGCCCCAGCATTTT.